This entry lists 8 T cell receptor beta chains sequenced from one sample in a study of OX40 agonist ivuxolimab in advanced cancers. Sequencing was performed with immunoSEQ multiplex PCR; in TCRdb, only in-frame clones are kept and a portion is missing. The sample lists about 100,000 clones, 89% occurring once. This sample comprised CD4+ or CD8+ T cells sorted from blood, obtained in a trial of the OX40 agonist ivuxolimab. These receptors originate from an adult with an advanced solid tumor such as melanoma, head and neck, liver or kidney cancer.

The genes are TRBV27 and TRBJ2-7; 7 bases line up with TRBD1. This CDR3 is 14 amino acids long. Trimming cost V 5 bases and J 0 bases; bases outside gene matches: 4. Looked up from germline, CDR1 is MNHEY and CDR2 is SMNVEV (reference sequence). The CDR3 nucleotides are TGTGCCAGCAGTCCTAGGGACAGCTCCTACGAGCAGTACTTC. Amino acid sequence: CASSPRDSSYEQYF.

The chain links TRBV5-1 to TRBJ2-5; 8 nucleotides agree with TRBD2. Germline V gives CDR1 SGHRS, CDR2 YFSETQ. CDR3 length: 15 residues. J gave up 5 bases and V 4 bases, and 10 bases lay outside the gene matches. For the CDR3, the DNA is TGCGCCAGCAGCACCGGACAAGCGGGGGTCGAGACCCAGTACTTC. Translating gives CASSTGQAGVETQYF.

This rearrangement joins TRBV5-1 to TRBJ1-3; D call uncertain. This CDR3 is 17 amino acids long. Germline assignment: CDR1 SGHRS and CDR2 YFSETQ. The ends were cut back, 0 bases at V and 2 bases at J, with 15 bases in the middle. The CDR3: CASSLGARRVAGNTIYF. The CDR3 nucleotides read TGCGCCAGCAGCTTGGGGGCCAGGCGAGTCGCTGGAAACACCATATATTTT. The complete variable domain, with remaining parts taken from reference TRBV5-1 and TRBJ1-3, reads KAGVTQTPRYLIKTRGQQVTLSCSPISGHRSVSWYQQTPGQGLQFLFEYFSETQRNKGNFPGRFSGRQFSNSRSEMNVSTLELGDSALYLCASSLGARRVAGNTIYFGEGSWLTVV.

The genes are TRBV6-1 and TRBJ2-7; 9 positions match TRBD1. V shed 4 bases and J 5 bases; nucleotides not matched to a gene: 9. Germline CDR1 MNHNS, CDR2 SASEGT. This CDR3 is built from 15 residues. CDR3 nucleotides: TGTGCCAGCAGTGCACGGACAGGGGTCGGGGACGAGCAGTACTTC. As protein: CASSARTGVGDEQYF.

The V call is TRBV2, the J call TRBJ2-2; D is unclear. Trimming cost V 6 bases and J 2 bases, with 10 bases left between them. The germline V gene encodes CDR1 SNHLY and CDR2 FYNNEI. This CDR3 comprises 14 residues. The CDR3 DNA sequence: TGTGCCAGCAGGCCGGGTCCAAACACCGGGGAGCTGTTTTTT. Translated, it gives CASRPGPNTGELFF.

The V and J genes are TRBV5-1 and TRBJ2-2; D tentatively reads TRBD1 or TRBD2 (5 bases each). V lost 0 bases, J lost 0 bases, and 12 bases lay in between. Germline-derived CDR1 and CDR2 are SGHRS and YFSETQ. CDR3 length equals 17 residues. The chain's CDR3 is CASSLVSGTPNTGELFF. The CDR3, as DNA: TGCGCCAGCAGCTTGGTATCTGGGACCCCGAACACCGGGGAGCTGTTTTTT.

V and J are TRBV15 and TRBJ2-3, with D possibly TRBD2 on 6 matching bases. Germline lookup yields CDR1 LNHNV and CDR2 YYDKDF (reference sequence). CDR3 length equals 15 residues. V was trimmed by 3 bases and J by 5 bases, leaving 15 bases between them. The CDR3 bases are TGTGCCACCAGCAGGGCCGGGGGTTTTTTAGATACGCAGTATTTT. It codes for CATSRAGGFLDTQYF.

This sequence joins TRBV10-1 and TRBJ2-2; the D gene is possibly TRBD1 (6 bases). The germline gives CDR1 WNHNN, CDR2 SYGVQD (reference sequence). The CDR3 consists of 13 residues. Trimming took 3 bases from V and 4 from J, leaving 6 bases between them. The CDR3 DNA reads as TGCGCCAGCAGTGAACAGGGCACCGGGGAGCTGTTTTTT. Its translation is CASSEQGTGELFF.